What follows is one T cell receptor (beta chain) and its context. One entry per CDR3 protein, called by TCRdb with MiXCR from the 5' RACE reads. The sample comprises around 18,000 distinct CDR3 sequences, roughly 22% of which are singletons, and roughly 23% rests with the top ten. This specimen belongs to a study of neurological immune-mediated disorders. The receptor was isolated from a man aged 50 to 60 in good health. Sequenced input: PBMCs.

This CDR3 is CASSSRQGIINEQFF. In nucleotides, the CDR3 is TGTGCCAGCAGTTCTCGACAGGGAATCATCAATGAGCAGTTCTTC. The chain carries TRBV27 and TRBJ2-1; TRBD1 matches 7 bases. The V segment lost 4 bases and the J segment 6 bases; nucleotides outside the gene matches: 9. CDR1 is MNHEY, CDR2 SMNVEV, per germline (reference sequence). The CDR3 is made up of 15 amino acids.